This entry concerns a single T cell receptor (beta chain). The antigen is unknown. This sample was taken from a study of OX40 agonist ivuxolimab in advanced cancers. Measured with immunoSEQ multiplex PCR; TCRdb has only the in-frame clones, and not every one. The table includes fewer than 120,000 clones, approximately 89% detected once. Findings of the study overall: Nonresponders included some who also had low normalized T-cell clonal expansion. Circulating CD4+ and CD8+ T cells showed clonal expansion by week 6 at 0.1 to 3.0 mg/kg.

Blood sampling was done at baseline, cycle 4 day 1, and cycle 7 day 1. CDR1 and CDR2 (germline): GTSNPN, SVGIG (reference sequence). The CDR3 extends over 13 amino acids. V was clipped by 1 base and J by 8 bases, with 11 bases between them. The clonotype comes from an adult with an advanced solid tumor such as melanoma, head and neck, liver or kidney cancer. The starting material was CD4+ or CD8+ T cells sorted from blood, obtained in a trial of the OX40 agonist ivuxolimab. The J gene is TRBJ1-4, the V gene TRBV30; D is unresolved. CDR3 DNA sequence: TGTGCCTGGAGTGACGGGGTGCGGGAAAAACTGTTTTTT. It encodes CAWSDGVREKLFF. The full variable domain, completed using reference TRBV30 and TRBJ1-4, is SQTIHQWPATLVQPVGSPLSLECTVEGTSNPNLYWYRQAAGRGLQLLFYSVGIGQISSEVPQNLSASRPQDRQFILSSKKLLLSDSGFYLCAWSDGVREKLFFGSGTQLSVL.